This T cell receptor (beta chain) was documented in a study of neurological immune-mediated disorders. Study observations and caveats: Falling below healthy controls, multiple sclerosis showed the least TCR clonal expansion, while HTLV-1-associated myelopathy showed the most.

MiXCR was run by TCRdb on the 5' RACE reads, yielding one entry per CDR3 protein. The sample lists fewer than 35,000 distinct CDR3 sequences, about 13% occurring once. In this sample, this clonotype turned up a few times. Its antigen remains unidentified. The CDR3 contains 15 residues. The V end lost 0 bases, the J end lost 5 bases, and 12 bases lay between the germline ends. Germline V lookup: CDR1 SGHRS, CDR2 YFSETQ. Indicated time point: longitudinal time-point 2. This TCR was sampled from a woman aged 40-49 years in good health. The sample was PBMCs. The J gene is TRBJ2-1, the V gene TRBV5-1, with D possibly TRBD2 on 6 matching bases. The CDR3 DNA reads TGCGCCAGCAGCTTGGCACCGGGGGACCACAATGAGCAGTTCTTC. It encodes CASSLAPGDHNEQFF.